The T cell receptor (beta chain) described here comes from a study of PD-1 blockade in classical Hodgkin lymphoma. From germline, CDR1 is SGHRS and CDR2 YFSETQ. The CDR3 contains 14 residues. With 4 bases removed from V and 4 bases from J, the gap between germline ends came to 14 bases. Study-wide points: Diversity similar to that of newly diagnosed patients was seen at baseline in complete responders. After ASCT, patients who started nivolumab under 1 year later were excluded. Significant TCR diversity gains by C4D1 occurred in CD4+ but not CD8+ cells.

Relapses following autologous stem cell transplantation were seen in all patients, with brentuximab vedotin exposure varying. PBMCs, once thawed, yielded CD8+ T cells isolated by magnetic negative selection. TCRdb's table, derived via immunoSEQ multiplex PCR, lists solely in-frame clones and lacks some. The sample contains 8,000 to 8,500 clones, 86% of which appear only once. Comments on this clone: Its antigen remains unidentified.

Sample: CD8+ T cells from blood, taken at baseline. V usage is TRBV5-1 and J usage is TRBJ1-2, with D possibly being TRBD1 (5 bases). The TCR originated in a human donor with classical Hodgkin lymphoma. Here the CDR3 reads CASSPGWGIYGYTF. The CDR3 DNA reads as TGCGCCAGCAGCCCAGGTTGGGGCATCTATGGCTACACCTTC.